One sample yielded the 19 T cell receptor beta chains listed below, sequenced in a study of blood T cell repertoires in COVID-19. The assay was immunoSEQ multiplex PCR, and TCRdb's table has in-frame clones only and misses some. The profile shows roughly 200,000 clones, roughly nine tenths of them singletons. The sample comprised PBMCs or T cells enriched from blood (not recorded which). Every receptor here comes from a woman between 45 and 60 years old in a cohort exposed to, infected with or recovered from COVID-19 (not recorded which).

The rearrangement uses TRBV7-2 and TRBJ1-1, with D maybe TRBD1 (5 bases). Germline CDR1 SGHTA, CDR2 FQGNSA. The CDR3 consists of 17 residues. V dropped 0 bases and J dropped 5 bases, with 19 bases sitting between them. Here the CDR3 reads CASSLASGFVGQTEAFF. The CDR3 DNA reads as TGTGCCAGCAGCTTAGCCTCTGGTTTTGTGGGGCAGACTGAAGCTTTCTTT.

Only a few counts were recorded for this clone. The chain is built from TRBV5-1 and TRBJ1-5; D ambiguous. Germline V gene data show CDR1 as SGHRS and CDR2 as YFSETQ. The CDR3 extends over 14 amino acids. V was shortened by 1 base and J by 7 bases, with 12 bases between the two germline ends. Here the CDR3 reads CASSLSGLEQPQHF. Written as DNA, the CDR3 is TGCGCCAGCAGCTTGTCGGGTTTAGAACAGCCCCAGCATTTT. The variable domain in full, with the rest retrieved from reference TRBV5-1 and TRBJ1-5, is KAGVTQTPRYLIKTRGQQVTLSCSPISGHRSVSWYQQTPGQGLQFLFEYFSETQRNKGNFPGRFSGRQFSNSRSEMNVSTLELGDSALYLCASSLSGLEQPQHFGDGTRLSIL.

The chain combines TRBV29-1 with TRBJ1-1, with unresolved D. Germline V gene data show CDR1 as SQVTM and CDR2 as ANQGSEA. The V and J ends lost 5 bases and 1 base respectively, with 11 bases between them. This CDR3 is built from 13 residues. CDR3 protein: CSVIFGRNTEAFF. The CDR3 nucleotides are TGCAGCGTTATATTTGGTAGGAACACTGAAGCTTTCTTT. Filled out from reference TRBV29-1 and TRBJ1-1, the complete variable domain reads SAVISQKPSRDICQRGTSLTIQCQVDSQVTMMFWYRQQPGQSLTLIATANQGSEATYESGFVIDKFPISRPNLTFSTLTVSNMSPEDSSIYLCSVIFGRNTEAFFGQGTRLTVV.

The rearrangement joins TRBV5-1 to TRBJ2-7, with 11 bases identical to TRBD1. CDR1 is SGHRS and CDR2 is YFSETQ in the germline V gene. This CDR3 is built from 15 residues. Unmatched junction bases numbered 5, after V lost 4 bases and J lost 2 bases. The CDR3 here is CASSPRDRGAYEQYF. The CDR3 bases are TGCGCCAGCAGCCCCCGGGACAGGGGGGCCTACGAGCAGTACTTC. Variable domain in full (rest from reference TRBV5-1 and TRBJ2-7): KAGVTQTPRYLIKTRGQQVTLSCSPISGHRSVSWYQQTPGQGLQFLFEYFSETQRNKGNFPGRFSGRQFSNSRSEMNVSTLELGDSALYLCASSPRDRGAYEQYFGPGTRLTVT.

The chain is built from TRBV7-9 and TRBJ1-1, with 7 bases lining up with TRBD1. This CDR3 is built from 16 residues. Germline V gives CDR1 SEHNR, CDR2 FQNEAQ (reference sequence). The V segment lost 0 bases and the J segment 1 base; nucleotides outside the gene matches: 5. As DNA, the CDR3 is TGTGCCAGCAGCTTAGCGTTGGGACAGCGGAACACTGAAGCTTTCTTT. Protein: CASSLALGQRNTEAFF.

The chain links TRBV7-9 to TRBJ2-5, with 7 bases that match TRBD1. CDR1 and CDR2 from the germline V gene are SEHNR and FQNEAQ (reference sequence). The CDR3 is 15 amino acids. V lost 5 bases and J lost 9; bases outside the gene matches: 15. The CDR3 protein is CASSATGAALSAQYF. The CDR3 DNA sequence: TGTGCCAGCAGCGCTACAGGGGCCGCCCTTAGTGCCCAGTACTTC. The whole variable domain, remainder taken from reference TRBV7-9 and TRBJ2-5, is DTGVSQNPRHKITKRGQNVTFRCDPISEHNRLYWYRQTLGQGPEFLTYFQNEAQLEKSRLLSDRFSAERPKGSFSTLEIQRTEQGDSAMYLCASSATGAALSAQYFGPGTRLLVL.

The rearrangement joins TRBV19 to TRBJ1-5; D is uncertain. This CDR3 region has 15 residues. CDR1 is LNHDA, CDR2 SQIVND, per germline (reference sequence). V was pared by 1 base and J by 1 base, with 8 bases between. The CDR3 sequence is CASSIVGRSNQPQHF. As DNA, the CDR3 is TGTGCCAGTAGTATAGTCGGCAGGAGCAATCAGCCCCAGCATTTT.

The chain joins TRBV2 to TRBJ1-5, with no clear D. CDR1 SNHLY and CDR2 FYNNEI come from the germline V gene. The V end lost 3 bases, the J end lost 7 bases, and 7 bases lay between the germline ends. The CDR3 has 12 residues. The DNA of the CDR3 is TGTGCCAGCAGTGACCGCGGGCAGCCCCAGCATTTT. Translating it yields CASSDRGQPQHF.

The chain uses TRBV3-1 (or the pseudogene TRBV3-2) and TRBJ2-1; 8 nucleotides agree with TRBD2. J was trimmed by 4 bases and V by 1 base; bases with no gene match: 6. The CDR3 has 16 amino acids. Looked up from germline, CDR1 is LGHDT and CDR2 is YNNKEL (reference sequence). The CDR3 region is CASSQGLASEYNEQFF. The DNA of the CDR3 is TGTGCCAGCAGCCAAGGACTAGCGTCAGAGTACAATGAGCAGTTCTTC.

The genes are TRBV28 and TRBJ1-1, with TRBD1 identical over 8 bases. The CDR3 loop spans 14 amino acids. The germline V gene has CDR1 MDHEN and CDR2 SYDVKM. With 3 bases clipped from V and 4 bases from J, the junction kept 4 bases outside the gene matches. CDR3 amino acids: CASSLGQVGTEAFF. CDR3 in DNA: TGTGCCAGCAGTTTGGGACAGGTGGGCACTGAAGCTTTCTTT.

The J gene is TRBJ2-1, the V gene TRBV28, with 9 bases lining up with TRBD1. The CDR3 loop spans 15 amino acids. Germline loops: CDR1 MDHEN, CDR2 SYDVKM. With 6 bases clipped from V and 4 bases from J, the junction kept 7 bases outside the gene matches. The CDR3 sequence is CASRSSGQGYNEQFF. As DNA, the CDR3 is TGTGCCAGCAGAAGCTCGGGACAGGGATACAATGAGCAGTTCTTC.

The V and J genes are TRBV4-2 and TRBJ1-2; 11 bases map to TRBD1. CDR3 length: 15 amino acids. CDR1 LGHNA and CDR2 YNFKEQ come from the germline V gene. Trimming removed 4 bases from V and 5 bases from J; junction bases left unmatched: 6. CDR3 DNA: TGTGCCAGCAGCCCGGGACAGGGGGTCCCTTATGGCTACACCTTC. This codes for CASSPGQGVPYGYTF.

The chain combines TRBV4-2 with TRBJ1-2, with 9 bases identical to TRBD1. The J segment lost 5 bases and the V segment lost 0 bases, leaving 7 bases of the junction unmatched. The CDR3 consists of 16 residues. Germline V gene lookup returns CDR1 LGHNA and CDR2 YNFKEQ. In DNA form, the CDR3 reads TGTGCCAGCAGCCAAGATATGCAGGACAGGGGATATGGCTACACCTTC. It encodes CASSQDMQDRGYGYTF.

The rearrangement joins TRBV6-4 to TRBJ1-2, with no clear D. Germline V gene data show CDR1 as MRHNA and CDR2 as SNTAGT. The germline V and J ends were trimmed by 6 bases and 0 bases, with 14 bases remaining between them. CDR3 length: 15 residues. Here the CDR3 DNA reads TGTGCCAGCAGGCCAGCGTCGGTAACTAACTATGGCTACACCTTC. It codes for CASRPASVTNYGYTF.

The chain recombines TRBV4-3 with TRBJ1-2, with D maybe TRBD1 (6 bases). The V gene's germline CDR1 is LGHNA and CDR2 YSLEER. V lost 4 bases, J lost 5 bases, and 14 bases lay in between. This CDR3 has 14 residues. CDR3 sequence: CASSPGTNSYGYTF. The CDR3 DNA reads as TGCGCCAGCAGCCCAGGGACAAACAGTTATGGCTACACCTTC.

The V gene is TRBV3-1 (or the pseudogene TRBV3-2), the J gene TRBJ2-7; D call uncertain. V was pared by 2 bases and J by 0 bases, with 8 bases between. The CDR3 length is 14 residues. Per germline, CDR1 LGHDT and CDR2 YNNKEL (reference sequence). The CDR3 loop is CASSQIASSYEQYF. CDR3 bases: TGTGCCAGCAGCCAAATCGCCAGCTCCTACGAGCAGTACTTC.

The rearrangement uses TRBV14 and TRBJ2-1, with 9 bases matching TRBD1. Germline trimming cut 6 bases from V and 7 bases from J; bases unmatched to any gene: 10. The CDR3 has 15 amino acids. The germline gives CDR1 SGHDN, CDR2 FVKESK. DNA for the CDR3: TGTGCCAGCAGAGCCGGGACAGGGATTGGGAATGAGCAGTTCTTC. Translation gives CASRAGTGIGNEQFF.

The chain employs TRBV11-3 and TRBJ2-7; D possibly corresponds to TRBD1 (6 bases). The germline V gene encodes CDR1 SGHNT and CDR2 YENEEA. Trimming left V 5 bases short and J 7 bases short, with 12 bases between. The CDR3 sequence is 12 residues long. CDR3 sequence: CASSVWQGEQYF. CDR3 in DNA: TGTGCCAGCAGCGTGTGGCAGGGGGAGCAGTACTTC.

The chain links TRBV11-2 to TRBJ2-4; 13 nucleotides align to TRBD2. Germline V gives CDR1 SGHAT, CDR2 FQNNGV. This CDR3 contains 15 residues. Trimming cost V 4 bases and J 6 bases; bases outside gene matches: 3. The CDR3 here is CASSSGLAGINIQYF. DNA of the CDR3: TGTGCCAGCAGCTCGGGACTAGCGGGGATAAACATTCAGTACTTC.